A selection of T cell receptor beta chains follows, all from one sample in a study of vaccination effects on CD4 cells after COVID-19. What these receptors recognize is not known. Assay: immunoSEQ multiplex PCR; the TCRdb copy retains only in-frame clones and omits some. Among approximately 28,000 clones, 73% were seen once, and the ten largest hold about 20%. The sequences come from CD4+ T cells from PBMCs cultured with HCoV-NL63 spike peptides, collected before COVID-19 vaccination. Every receptor here comes from a human donor who received a COVID-19 vaccine. The conserved cysteine and the conserved F or W are not part of the CDR3 here.

V gene	CDR3 protein
TRBV7-3	ASSSFLKGSAISTEAF
TRBV5-1	ASSLERGGDTGELF
TRBV12-3/TRBV12-4	ASSLLNTGELF
TRBV19	ASSATGSYGYT
TRBV11-2	ASSAAGGQIGAF
TRBV30	AWSVGGWTEAF
TRBV4-3	ASSPLRGELF
TRBV5-8	ASSGRTGTYEQY
TRBV19	ASSIRKYNSPLH
TRBV4-2	ASSQLDRASGELF
TRBV14	ASSRFDQGEAF
TRBV24-1	ATSDSGTPGDTQY
TRBV7-2	ASSFRQGVSYGYT
TRBV6-5	ASRKRGGVNEQF
TRBV28	ASETSGSRNEQF
TRBV5-1	ASSLEGTNTGELF
TRBV9	ASSVGGGTNEKLF
TRBV19	ASSMPGGRGPTNYGYT
TRBV6-5	ASNSGGFFNSPLH
TRBV4-1	ASSQPDRVGETQY
TRBV2	ASSEWQGNYGYT
TRBV20-1	SAYNSYEQY
TRBV30	AWSVGQRGYTDTQY
TRBV10-3	AISGPGLAGGSYNEQF
TRBV5-1	ASSLSDDTQY
TRBV15	ATSRDGAVWETQY
TRBV7-2	ASSLGAFPNSPLH
TRBV13	ASSTWTAPYEQY
TRBV28	ASRSGPSGANVLT
TRBV5-6	ASSRTGGLGGYT
TRBV21-1	ASSNWWTGKIGELF
TRBV4-3	ASSQEDRTSGELF
TRBV30	AWSDTGSGQPQH
TRBV3-1/TRBV3-2	ASSQGVGTMRF
TRBV10-3	AISIGKLAVPYEQY
TRBV6-5	ASFRVRNTEAF
TRBV10-3	AIPSGGSGQGAIGELF
TRBV19	ASSTGARLAAEAF
TRBV5-6	ASSLSLGSGVEQF
TRBV2	ASMGTASTDTQY
TRBV7-9	ASSWGDRGEVEKLF
TRBV7-2	ASSFPQGALISPLH
TRBV28	ASSSRGGGNSPLH
TRBV7-2	ASSWAPNYGYT
TRBV4-2	ASSQEPRSQETQY
TRBV12-5	ASGPYMVLRPGELF
TRBV6-5	ASSYSLAGAGNEQF
TRBV11-2	ASSLDTDTQY
TRBV6-5	ASRPLGTTEGYT
TRBV12-3/TRBV12-4	ASSHNGGGYT
TRBV18	ASSIAGDSNQPQH
TRBV7-2	ASSLESGALPYNSPLH
TRBV6-5	ASSPDRGNSPLH
TRBV27	ASSFRSTVVHEQY